These 9 T cell receptor beta chains were all obtained from the same sample, sequenced in a study of human T cells and chemical hapten exposure. TCRdb independently ran MiXCR on the RACE reads; one entry per CDR3 protein. This table has about 100,000 distinct CDR3 sequences, roughly a tenth appearing once. Documented time point: patch test 1, 2 weeks after DPC sensitization. Regarding treatment: therapeutic diphenylcyclopropenone sensitization with weekly scalp DPC. Source: whole blood, taken in connection with sensitization to the hapten diphenylcyclopropenone (DPC). These receptor sequences come from a man aged 35 to 55 with alopecia areata. Some clones in this sample may be carry-over from other donors' samples.

This chain joins TRBV28 and TRBJ1-5; TRBD1 matches 8 bases. The germline V gene encodes CDR1 MDHEN and CDR2 SYDVKM. J was trimmed by 6 bases and V by 5 bases; bases with no gene match: 9. There are 15 residues in the CDR3. The CDR3 sequence: CASSIAGQEFQPQHF. CDR3 nucleotides: TGTGCCAGCAGTATAGCGGGACAGGAGTTTCAGCCCCAGCATTTT.

The rearrangement uses TRBV4-2 and TRBJ2-2, with 7 positions matching TRBD1. Per the germline V gene, CDR1 is LGHNA and CDR2 is YNFKEQ. The CDR3 runs 17 residues. With V trimmed by 0 bases and J by 6 bases, 10 bases remained unmatched. CDR3 DNA sequence: TGTGCCAGCAGCCAAGACCGAACAGGGGAACCGTCCGGGGAGCTGTTTTTT. Amino acids: CASSQDRTGEPSGELFF.

At least ten counts were recorded for this clonotype. The chain employs TRBV6-5 and TRBJ2-1; a weak D match, TRBD2 (5 bases). The CDR3 totals 14 residues. The V gene lost 5 bases and the J gene lost 1 base, with 9 bases spanning the gap. Germline V CDR1 and CDR2: MNHEY, SVGAGI. The CDR3 region is CASSSGGSYNEQFF. CDR3 coding DNA: TGTGCCAGCAGTAGCGGCGGGTCCTACAATGAGCAGTTCTTC.

In its sample, this clonotype was seen many times. The rearrangement links TRBV12-3 or TRBV12-4 to TRBJ1-6, with 8 bases lining up with TRBD1. This CDR3 comprises 15 residues. Trimming cost V 1 base and J 10 bases; bases outside gene matches: 6. CDR3: CASSLGTGGGSPLHF. The CDR3 coding sequence is TGTGCCAGCAGTTTAGGAACAGGGGGAGGCTCACCCCTCCACTTT.

This clonotype was detected a few times. J is TRBJ2-4 and V is TRBV7-9, with D possibly being TRBD1 or TRBD2 (6 bases each). In germline, CDR1 is SEHNR, CDR2 FQNEAQ (reference sequence). The CDR3 totals 17 residues. V was shortened by 6 bases and J by 7 bases, with 25 bases between the two germline ends. CDR3 nucleotides: TGTGCCAGCAGGTCGTTCGGGGGCCCCGGGGGTGCCAACATTCAGTACTTC. This gives the protein CASRSFGGPGGANIQYF.

Points on this clonotype: A clone one base away is much larger, so this may be a read error. V usage is TRBV5-1 and J usage is TRBJ2-4; 7 positions match TRBD1. The ends lost 5 bases at V and 0 bases at J; junction bases unmatched: 8. The germline CDR1 and CDR2 sequences are SGHRS and YFSETQ. The CDR3 extends over 16 amino acids. CDR3 DNA: TGCGCCAGCAGGCCCCGACAGGGAATAGCCAAAAACATTCAGTACTTC. This encodes CASRPRQGIAKNIQYF.

The rearrangement uses TRBV3-1 and TRBJ1-6; 9 bases agree with TRBD1. This CDR3 region has 15 residues. J gave up 10 bases and V 4 bases, and 8 bases lay outside the gene matches. Germline-derived CDR1 and CDR2 are LGHDT and YNNKEL (reference sequence). The CDR3 DNA is TGTGCCAGCAGCCCACAGGGGGCTTTAGGATCACCCCTCCACTTT. It codes for CASSPQGALGSPLHF.

This clonotype was seen ten or more times. V and J are TRBV29-1 and TRBJ1-1; TRBD1 aligns across 7 bases. CDR3 length: 13 amino acids. Germline assignment: CDR1 SQVTM and CDR2 ANQGSEA. The V and J ends lost 6 bases and 0 bases, in that order; junction bases with no gene match: 4. CDR3 loop: CSVTTGLNTEAFF. The CDR3 region has the DNA TGCAGCGTCACGACAGGGTTGAACACTGAAGCTTTCTTT.

This clonotype was recorded a few times. The rearrangement links TRBV10-3 to TRBJ2-7, with D perhaps matching TRBD1 (6 bases). The CDR3 covers 15 residues. Germline CDR1 is ENHRY and CDR2 is SYGVKD. V dropped 3 bases and J dropped 2 bases, with 14 bases sitting between them. CDR3 sequence: CAISDNSQGPYEQYV. CDR3 DNA sequence: TGTGCCATCAGTGATAACTCGCAGGGGCCCTACGAGCAGTACGTC.